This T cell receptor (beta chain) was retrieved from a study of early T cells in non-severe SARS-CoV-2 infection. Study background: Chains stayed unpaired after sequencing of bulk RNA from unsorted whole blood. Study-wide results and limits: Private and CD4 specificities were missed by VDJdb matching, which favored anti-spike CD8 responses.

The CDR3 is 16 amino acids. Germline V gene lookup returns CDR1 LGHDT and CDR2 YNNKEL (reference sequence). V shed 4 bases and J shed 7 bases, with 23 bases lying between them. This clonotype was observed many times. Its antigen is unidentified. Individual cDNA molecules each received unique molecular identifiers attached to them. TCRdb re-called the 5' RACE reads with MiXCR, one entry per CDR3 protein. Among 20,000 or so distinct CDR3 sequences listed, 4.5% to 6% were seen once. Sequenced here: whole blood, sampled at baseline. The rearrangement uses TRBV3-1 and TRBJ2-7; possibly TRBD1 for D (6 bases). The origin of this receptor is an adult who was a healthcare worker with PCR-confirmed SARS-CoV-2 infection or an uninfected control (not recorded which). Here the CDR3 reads CASSRYGAGAVGEQYF. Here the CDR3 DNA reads TGTGCCAGCAGCCGATATGGGGCAGGGGCAGTGGGAGAGCAGTACTTC.